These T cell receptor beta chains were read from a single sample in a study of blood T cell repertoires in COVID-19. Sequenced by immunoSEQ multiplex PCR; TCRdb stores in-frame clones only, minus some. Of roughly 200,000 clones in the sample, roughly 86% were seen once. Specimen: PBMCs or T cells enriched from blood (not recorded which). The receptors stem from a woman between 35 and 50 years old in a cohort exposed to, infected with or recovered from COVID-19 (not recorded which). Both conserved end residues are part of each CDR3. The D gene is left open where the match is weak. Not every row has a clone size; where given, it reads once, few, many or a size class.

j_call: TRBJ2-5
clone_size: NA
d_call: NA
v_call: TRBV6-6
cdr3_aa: CASSDSIGVETQYF
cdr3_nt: TGTGCCAGCAGTGACAGCATAGGAGTGGAGACCCAGTACTTC

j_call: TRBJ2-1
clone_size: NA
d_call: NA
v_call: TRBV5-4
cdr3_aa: CASSSTAGSSHNEQFF
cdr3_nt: TGTGCCAGCAGCTCAACAGCGGGTAGTTCCCACAATGAGCAGTTCTTC

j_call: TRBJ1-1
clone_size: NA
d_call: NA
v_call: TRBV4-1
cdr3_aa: CASSRQGRVTEAFF
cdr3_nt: TGCGCCAGCAGCCGCCAGGGCAGGGTTACTGAAGCTTTCTTT

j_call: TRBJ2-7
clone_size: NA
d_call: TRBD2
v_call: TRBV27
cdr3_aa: CASSLSATSGGVYEQYF
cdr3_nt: TGTGCCAGCAGTTTATCGGCGACTAGCGGGGGGGTCTACGAGCAGTACTTC

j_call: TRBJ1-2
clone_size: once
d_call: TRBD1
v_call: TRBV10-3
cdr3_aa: CAISDKLDRGDYGYTF
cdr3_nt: TGTGCCATCAGTGACAAGTTGGACAGGGGGGATTATGGCTACACCTTC

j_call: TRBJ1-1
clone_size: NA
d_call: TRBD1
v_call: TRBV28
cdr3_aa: CASSRRDREVDTEAFF
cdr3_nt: TGTGCCAGCAGTCGCCGGGACAGGGAGGTAGACACTGAAGCTTTCTTT

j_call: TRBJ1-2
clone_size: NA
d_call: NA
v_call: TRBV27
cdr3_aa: CASSPPDRQDGYTF
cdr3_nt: TGTGCCAGCAGTCCCCCCGACAGGCAAGATGGCTACACCTTC

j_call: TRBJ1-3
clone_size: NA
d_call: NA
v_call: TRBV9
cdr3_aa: CASSVNSGNTIYF
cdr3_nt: TGTGCCAGCAGCGTTAACTCTGGAAACACCATATATTTT

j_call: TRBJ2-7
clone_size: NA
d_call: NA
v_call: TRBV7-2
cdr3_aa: CASSLDRGSSYEQYF
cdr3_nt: TGTGCCAGCAGCTTAGACCGAGGGAGCTCCTACGAGCAGTACTTC

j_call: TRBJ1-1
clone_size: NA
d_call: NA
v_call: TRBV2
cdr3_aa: CASSEWLRVNTNTEAFF
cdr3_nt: TGTGCCAGCAGTGAATGGCTCAGGGTTAATACGAACACTGAAGCTTTCTTT

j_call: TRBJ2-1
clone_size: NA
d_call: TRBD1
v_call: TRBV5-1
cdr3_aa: CASSFWTGFYNEQFF
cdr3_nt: TGCGCCAGCAGCTTTTGGACAGGGTTTTACAATGAGCAGTTCTTC

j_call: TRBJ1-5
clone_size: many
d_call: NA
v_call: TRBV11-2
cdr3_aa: CASSLEYGGNQPQHF
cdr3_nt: TGTGCCAGCAGCTTAGAGTACGGGGGGAATCAGCCCCAGCATTTT

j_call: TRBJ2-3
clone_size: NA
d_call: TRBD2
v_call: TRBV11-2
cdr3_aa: CASSFLAGDILTHTDTQYF
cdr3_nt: TGTGCCAGCAGCTTCCTAGCGGGTGATATATTGACACACACAGATACGCAGTATTTT

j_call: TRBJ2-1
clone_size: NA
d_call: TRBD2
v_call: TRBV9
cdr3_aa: CASSANLAGAYNEQFF
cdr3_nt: TGTGCCAGCAGCGCGAACTTAGCGGGGGCCTACAATGAGCAGTTCTTC